One and the same sample provided the 10 T cell receptor beta chains below, sequenced in a study of T cell changes during pregnancy in multiple sclerosis. Clones were read by immunoSEQ multiplex PCR, and TCRdb kept only the in-frame ones, dropping some. The sample lists 50,000 to 60,000 clones, about nine tenths occurring once. The material sequenced was peripheral blood, taken in the first trimester of pregnancy. These receptors originate from a female donor in good health, enrolled as a control in a pregnancy study.

The V and J genes are TRBV5-6 and TRBJ2-7; D is uncertain. The germline CDR1 and CDR2 sequences are SGHDT and YYEEEE. CDR3 size: 13 residues. The ends were cut back, 2 bases at V and 0 bases at J, with 6 bases in the middle. Here the CDR3 DNA reads TGTGCCAGCAGCTTACGACTCTCCTACGAGCAGTACTTC. It encodes CASSLRLSYEQYF. Looking up the rest from reference TRBV5-6 and TRBJ2-7 gives the full variable domain: DAGVTQSPTHLIKTRGQQVTLRCSPKSGHDTVSWYQQALGQGPQFIFQYYEEEERQRGNFPDRFSGHQFPNYSSELNVNALLLGDSALYLCASSLRLSYEQYFGPGTRLTVT.

The rearrangement links TRBV9 to TRBJ1-1; D gene uncertain. This CDR3 is 15 amino acids long. The germline V gene encodes CDR1 SGDLS and CDR2 YYNGEE. The ends were cut back, 1 base at V and 0 bases at J, with 10 bases in the middle. CDR3 DNA: TGTGCCAGCAGCGTATCCGGGTCCATGAACACTGAAGCTTTCTTT. It codes for CASSVSGSMNTEAFF.

The V and J genes are TRBV4-1 and TRBJ1-2; perhaps TRBD1 as D (5 bases). V was cut by 0 bases and J by 4 bases, with 15 bases left in between. This CDR3 contains 16 residues. Germline V CDR1 and CDR2: MGHRA, YSYEKL. CDR3 nucleotides: TGCGCCAGCAGCCAAGATTCAGGAGGGGCGGGCTATGGCTACACCTTC. Encoded protein: CASSQDSGGAGYGYTF.

The rearrangement joins TRBV5-4 to TRBJ1-1; TRBD1 agrees at 8 bases. Trimming took 5 bases from V and 7 from J; bases not matched to a gene: 13. The CDR3 has 15 residues. Germline V gene sequence: CDR1 SGHNT, CDR2 YYREEE (reference sequence). In DNA, the CDR3 is TGTGCCAGCAGACGGACAGGGTCTTTGGTGGGTGAAGCTTTCTTT. It yields the protein CASRRTGSLVGEAFF.

V gene TRBV9 combines with J gene TRBJ1-1; D might be TRBD1 (5 bases). The germline V and J ends were trimmed by 3 bases and 5 bases, with 11 bases remaining between them. The length of the CDR3 is 13 residues. From germline, CDR1 is SGDLS and CDR2 YYNGEE. This CDR3 is CASSATVGTEAFF. In nucleotides, the CDR3 is TGTGCCAGCAGCGCGACAGTAGGGACTGAAGCTTTCTTT. The full variable domain, its missing parts supplied by reference TRBV9 and TRBJ1-1, is DSGVTQTPKHLITATGQRVTLRCSPRSGDLSVYWYQQSLDQGLQFLIQYYNGEERAKGNILERFSAQQFPDLHSELNLSSLELGDSALYFCASSATVGTEAFFGQGTRLTVV.

This chain links TRBV27 with TRBJ1-1; D is possibly TRBD1 (5 bases). Germline-derived CDR1 and CDR2 are MNHEY and SMNVEV (reference sequence). V was clipped by 5 bases and J by 5 bases, with 15 bases between them. The CDR3 sequence is 14 residues long. CDR3 sequence (DNA): TGTGCCAGCAGTCTTAGCAGGGAGGGGACTGAAGCTTTCTTT. Its translation: CASSLSREGTEAFF.

This chain uses TRBV6-1 with TRBJ1-5, with a tentative D call TRBD1 (6 bases). Trimming removed 4 bases from V and 2 bases from J, with 15 bases in between. The CDR3 loop spans 16 amino acids. The germline CDR1 and CDR2 sequences are MNHNS and SASEGT. The CDR3 protein is CASSGVGGWGNQPQHF. The CDR3 DNA reads TGTGCCAGCAGTGGGGTAGGGGGATGGGGCAATCAGCCCCAGCATTTT.

The gene calls are TRBV5-4 and TRBJ2-7; 10 bases fit TRBD2. Germline lookup yields CDR1 SGHNT and CDR2 YYREEE (reference sequence). CDR3 length equals 14 residues. V shed 4 bases and J 6 bases; nucleotides not matched to a gene: 7. This CDR3 reads CASSQSGRAFEQYF. The CDR3 DNA follows: TGTGCCAGCAGCCAAAGCGGGAGGGCCTTCGAGCAGTACTTC.

The chain uses TRBV9 and TRBJ2-7; 7 bases agree with TRBD1. The CDR3 totals 16 residues. Germline V gene lookup returns CDR1 SGDLS and CDR2 YYNGEE. Losses at the gene ends were 7 bases for V and 0 bases for J; bases not matched to a gene: 13. In DNA form, the CDR3 reads TGTGCCAGCCAGGAGTCCGGGGACAGCGGCTCCTACGAGCAGTACTTC. This codes for CASQESGDSGSYEQYF.

J is TRBJ2-5 and V is TRBV28; D gene uncertain. The germline V and J ends were trimmed by 7 bases and 0 bases, with 9 bases remaining between them. CDR1 MDHEN and CDR2 SYDVKM come from the germline V gene. The CDR3 is made up of 13 amino acids. The CDR3 spells CASTPVDQETQYF. CDR3 DNA: TGTGCCAGCACCCCGGTTGACCAAGAGACCCAGTACTTC.